This T cell receptor beta chain is from a study of cytomegalovirus exposure and HLA in healthy donors. Study findings and constraints: The authors later linked a missense DCLRE1C variant to TCR beta V- and J-gene trimming. A later analysis reportedly identified an Asian-associated ancestry cluster as carrying fewer N-insertions than the approximately 620-donor mean. Common viral pathogens seemed, in a later analysis, to connect with several of the most significant clusters.

CDR1 and CDR2 (germline): SNHLY, FYNNEI. CDR3 length equals 15 residues. The ends lost 3 bases at V and 4 bases at J; junction bases unmatched: 7. The PCR had 60 Vbeta and 13 Jbeta primers. Sequencing was performed with immunoSEQ multiplex PCR; in TCRdb, only in-frame clones are kept and a portion is missing. The repertoire holds 110,000 or so clones, with under 85% as singletons. As to this clone: Its antigen is currently unknown.

The chain carries TRBV2 and TRBJ2-7; 9 nucleotides align to TRBD2. Sequenced input: PBMCs. This sequence was found in a man aged 40-55 years in good health and CMV-seronegative. The chain's CDR3 is CASSESLAGFYEQYF. The CDR3 DNA reads as TGTGCCAGCAGTGAGAGCCTAGCGGGGTTTTACGAGCAGTACTTC.